These T cell receptor beta chains were read from a single sample in a study of beta chain features in type 1 diabetes. The data were produced by immunoSEQ multiplex PCR, yet TCRdb's version contains in-frame clones alone and is incomplete. Of around 41,000 clones in the sample, 60% to 75% were seen once. The sample taken for sequencing was Tregs from blood. Receptors originate from a young man with type 1 diabetes. Some clones in this sample may be carry-over from other donors' samples. CDR3s include the opening cysteine and the closing phenylalanine or tryptophan. The D gene is left open where the match is weak. A row's size may be missing; if present it is once, few, many or a size class.

V	D	J	size	DNA	CDR3
TRBV14	.	TRBJ2-7	.	TGTGCCAGCAGCCAACAGGTTTACGAGCAGTACTTC	CASSQQVYEQYF
TRBV18	TRBD1	TRBJ2-3	once	TGTGCCAGCTCACCTCCAACAGGGGTTCAAACAGATACGCAGTATTTT	CASSPPTGVQTDTQYF
TRBV7-2	TRBD2	TRBJ2-1	.	TGTGCCAGCAGGCCCCGACTAGCGGGGGGGTACAATGAGCAGTTCTTC	CASRPRLAGGYNEQFF
TRBV5-1	.	TRBJ1-1	.	TGCGCCAGCAGCTTGGGGACAGTTATGAACACTGAAGCTTTCTTT	CASSLGTVMNTEAFF
TRBV19	.	TRBJ1-1	few	TGTGCCAGTAGTTCCCTAAGAGGAACTGAAGCTTTCTTT	CASSSLRGTEAFF
TRBV6-1	.	TRBJ2-3	.	TGTGCCAGCTGTCGCAACAGGGCCTCAGATACGCAGTATTTT	CASCRNRASDTQYF
TRBV4-3	.	TRBJ2-7	.	TGCGCCAGCAGCCACGCAACAGGGGGGGATTACGAGCAGTACTTC	CASSHATGGDYEQYF
TRBV7-2	.	TRBJ2-7	.	TGTGCCAGCAGCTTAGCCCGGGAGTCCTACGAGCAGTACTTC	CASSLARESYEQYF
TRBV28	TRBD1	TRBJ1-2	.	TGTGCCAGCAGTTTTTACGCCCAGGGGGCTTTCTATGGCTACACCTTC	CASSFYAQGAFYGYTF
TRBV18	TRBD1	TRBJ1-4	.	TGTGCCAGCTCACCATATACCGGGACAGGGTCCGGTGAAAAACTGTTTTTT	CASSPYTGTGSGEKLFF
TRBV18	.	TRBJ1-3	few	TGTGCCAGCTCAGTGAGCTCTGGAAACACCATATATTTT	CASSVSSGNTIYF
TRBV6-1	.	TRBJ2-7	few	TGTGCCAGCAGTAATCGACAGGAGCAGTACTTC	CASSNRQEQYF
TRBV1	.	TRBJ2-7	.	TGCACCAGCAGCCAAAGGCCCTCCGAGGGACAGTCCTACGAGCAGTACTTC	CTSSQRPSEGQSYEQYF
TRBV23-1	TRBD1	TRBJ2-2	.	TGCGCCAGCAGTTTTGCCCGGGACAGGGGGCCTAGGTACACCGGGGAGCTGTTTTTT	CASSFARDRGPRYTGELFF
TRBV7-3	.	TRBJ2-1	.	TGTGCCAGCAGCTTAAGCCCTTCGGGGAATGAGCAGTTCTTC	CASSLSPSGNEQFF
TRBV7-2	.	TRBJ1-5	.	TGTGCCAGCAGCTTCTTGCCAGAGGGCCAGCCCCAGCATTTT	CASSFLPEGQPQHF
TRBV11-2	.	TRBJ1-5	.	TGTGCCAGCAGTGGGGGGAGCCATCAGCCCCAGCATTTT	CASSGGSHQPQHF
TRBV18	TRBD1	TRBJ2-3	once	TGTGCCAGCTCTACGACAGGGCAGGGCACAGATACGCAGTATTTT	CASSTTGQGTDTQYF
TRBV7-2	.	TRBJ2-4	once	TGTGCCAGCAGCTTTAACAGAGAGCTAGCCAAAAACATTCAGTACTTC	CASSFNRELAKNIQYF
TRBV7-3	TRBD1	TRBJ1-2	.	TGTGCCAGCAGCTTACTACCGGACAGGGCTGTGTATGGCTACACCTTC	CASSLLPDRAVYGYTF
TRBV7-2	.	TRBJ1-5	.	TGTGCCAGCAGCTTGCGAAGAAATCAGCCCCAGCATTTT	CASSLRRNQPQHF
TRBV5-1	TRBD1	TRBJ2-3	.	TGCGCCAGCAGCTTGGCATTGACAGGGAGCACAGATACGCAGTATTTT	CASSLALTGSTDTQYF
TRBV7-8	TRBD2	TRBJ2-1	.	TGTGCCAGCAGCTTAGTAGTTAGCGGGGGAAGGTCCTACAATGAGCAGTTCTTC	CASSLVVSGGRSYNEQFF
TRBV28	.	TRBJ2-7	.	TGTGCCAGCAGTTTCGGGAACAGGGCCGAGCAGTACTTC	CASSFGNRAEQYF
TRBV7-9	TRBD1	TRBJ2-7	.	TGTGCCAGCCCCTGGGGACAGGGGACCTACGAGCAGTACTTC	CASPWGQGTYEQYF
TRBV6-5	.	TRBJ2-7	.	TGTGCCAGCAGTTACAGGGGGGGCTACGAGCAGTACTTC	CASSYRGGYEQYF
TRBV18	.	TRBJ1-6	.	TGTGCCAGCTCACCACGAACAGGCTCACCCCTCCACTTT	CASSPRTGSPLHF
TRBV7-7	.	TRBJ2-5	.	TGTGCTAGCAGCGTGGACAGCCTTCAAGAGACCCAGTACTTC	CASSVDSLQETQYF
TRBV7-9	TRBD1	TRBJ2-3	few	TGTGCCAGCAGCTTCAAAGGACAGGGGGCAACAGATACGCAGTATTTT	CASSFKGQGATDTQYF
TRBV9	TRBD1	TRBJ2-5	.	TGTGCCAGCAGCGTAGGCGACAGGGGGTTCCAAGAGACCCAGTACTTC	CASSVGDRGFQETQYF
TRBV18	TRBD1	TRBJ2-5	few	TGTGCCAGCTCTTTCCGGACAGGGCCGGACGCGGAGACCCAGTACTTC	CASSFRTGPDAETQYF
TRBV7-2	TRBD2	TRBJ2-2	once	TGTGCCAGCAGCCGCGCGATCGCTAGCGGGGGTTTCCGGGAGCTGTTTTTT	CASSRAIASGGFRELFF
TRBV18	TRBD1	TRBJ2-3	.	TGTGCCAGCTCACCGGGACAGCCTAGCACAGATACGCAGTATTTT	CASSPGQPSTDTQYF
TRBV28	.	TRBJ2-2	few	TGTGCCAGCAGTTCTAACACCGGGGAGCTGTTTTTT	CASSSNTGELFF
TRBV6-1	.	TRBJ1-1	.	TGTGCCAGCAAAATCTGGGCGTACACTGAAGCTTTCTTT	CASKIWAYTEAFF
TRBV7-8	TRBD2	TRBJ2-1	few	TGTGCCAGCAGCTTGGGGACTACCAACAATGAGCAGTTCTTC	CASSLGTTNNEQFF
TRBV30	TRBD2	TRBJ2-3	few	TGTGCCTGGAGTGTAACTAGCGGGGGCACAGATACGCAGTATTTT	CAWSVTSGGTDTQYF
TRBV12-5	.	TRBJ1-1	once	TGTGCTAGTGGTTTGGTAGGGCTTCGGCTGAGGGCGAACACTGAAGCTTTCTTT	CASGLVGLRLRANTEAFF
TRBV5-8	TRBD1	TRBJ2-2	.	TGTGCCAGCAGCTTTGGACAGGGGTACGGGGAGCTGTTTTTT	CASSFGQGYGELFF
TRBV7-9	TRBD2	TRBJ2-2	.	TGTGCCTGGCGGGGGGGAGCCGGGGAGCTGTTTTTT	CAWRGGAGELFF
TRBV7-9	TRBD1	TRBJ2-3	.	TGTGCCAGCAGCCCGAGGGGACAGGTGCCAGATACGCAGTATTTT	CASSPRGQVPDTQYF
TRBV25-1	.	TRBJ1-4	.	TGTGCCAGCAGTGATCTCAGGCGGTCGGGGTATGAAAAACTGTTTTTT	CASSDLRRSGYEKLFF
TRBV4-3	TRBD1	TRBJ1-2	.	TGCGCCAGCCGGAGACAGGGGACGATTAACTATGGCTACACCTTC	CASRRQGTINYGYTF
TRBV28	.	TRBJ2-7	.	TGTGCCAGCAGTCTGTTATGGACTTCGCCTGTGCGCGAGCAGTACTTC	CASSLLWTSPVREQYF
TRBV6-1	.	TRBJ1-5	.	TGTGCCGCCAGCGGCTATAGCAATCAGCCCCAGCATTTT	CAASGYSNQPQHF
TRBV5-1	.	TRBJ2-2	.	TGCGCCAGCAGCTTGCTGACAGAGAACACCGGGGAGCTGTTTTTT	CASSLLTENTGELFF
TRBV5-1	.	TRBJ2-3	.	TGCGCCAGCAGCGACCCAAGCGGAGACACAGATACGCAGTATTTT	CASSDPSGDTDTQYF
TRBV6-1	.	TRBJ2-5	.	TGTGCCAGCAAACTAGATTGGGAGACCCAGTACTTC	CASKLDWETQYF
TRBV5-1	TRBD1	TRBJ1-1	once	TGCGCCAGCAGTCGGACAGGTGGGAACACTGAAGCTTTCTTT	CASSRTGGNTEAFF
TRBV19	.	TRBJ1-4	few	TGTGCCAGTAGTATCGCTCGGAGAGCTGCAACTAATGAAAAACTGTTTTTT	CASSIARRAATNEKLFF
TRBV18	.	TRBJ2-5	few	TGTGCCAGCTCACCTCGGACGGGACAAGAGACCCAGTACTTC	CASSPRTGQETQYF
TRBV29-1	TRBD2	TRBJ2-1	.	TGCAGCGTACGGGGACTAGCGGGGAATGAGCAGTTCTTC	CSVRGLAGNEQFF
TRBV4-1	.	TRBJ2-5	medium-sized	TGCGCCAGCAGCCGAGCCGGGATCTGGTCGGAGACCCAGTACTTC	CASSRAGIWSETQYF
TRBV10-3	TRBD1	TRBJ2-3	.	TGTGCCATCAGAGGACCACAGGGGCGCACAGATACGCAGTATTTT	CAIRGPQGRTDTQYF
TRBV28	TRBD1	TRBJ2-7	few	TGTGCCAGCAGTCCGCAGGGGGCAAACGAGCAGTACTTC	CASSPQGANEQYF
TRBV5-1	TRBD1	TRBJ1-1	few	TGCGCCAGCAGCTGGGGTGACAGGGGGCGCTTCACTGAAGCTTTCTTT	CASSWGDRGRFTEAFF
TRBV5-1	.	TRBJ1-4	.	TGCGCCAGCAGCCCTGGCCTTAATGAAAAACTGTTTTTT	CASSPGLNEKLFF
TRBV7-9	TRBD2	TRBJ2-3	.	TGTGCCAGCAGCCCGACTAGCGGGGGGCTCGGTAGTTCCGATACGCAGTATTTT	CASSPTSGGLGSSDTQYF
TRBV18	TRBD2	TRBJ2-3	.	TGTGCCAGCTCACCTCGCGGGGGGGCAGATACGCAGTATTTT	CASSPRGGADTQYF
TRBV5-1	TRBD1	TRBJ2-7	few	TGCGCCAGCAGCTTGGCCGGGACAGGGGGATTCGAGCAGTACTTC	CASSLAGTGGFEQYF